The 32 T cell receptor beta chains presented below share a single source sample, sequenced in a study of Graves' ophthalmopathy and Graves' hyperthyroidism. As the template, RNA transcripts were used to amplify TCR beta CDR3 regions. HTBI primers primed a first-round RT-PCR, and a second-round multiplex PCR followed. TCRdb reprocessed the multiplex PCR reads with MiXCR, giving one entry per CDR3 protein. Of about 500,000 distinct CDR3 sequences listed, 35% to 40% are singletons. The sequencing sample was made of peripheral blood or thyroid tissue (not recorded which). These TCRs come from an adult man with Graves' hyperthyroidism.

This clonotype was seen many times. The CDR3 DNA reads as TGTGCCAGCAGTTACCCGGGGAGTAACACTGAAGCTTTCTTT. As protein: CASSYPGSNTEAFF. This chain joins TRBV6-5 and TRBJ1-1; D is unclear. Trimming left V 2 bases short and J 2 bases short, with 9 bases between. From germline, CDR1 is MNHEY and CDR2 SVGAGI. The CDR3 is made up of 14 amino acids.

This rearrangement joins TRBV7-2 to TRBJ2-2; the match to TRBD2 covers 10 bases. From germline, CDR1 is SGHTA and CDR2 FQGNSA. This CDR3 comprises 15 residues. The junction had 4 bases not matched to a gene; V was cut back by 2 bases and J by 7 bases. The CDR3 DNA follows: TGTGCCAGCAGCTTAACGCTAGCGGGAGTCGGGGAGCTGTTTTTT. Its protein product is CASSLTLAGVGELFF.

J is TRBJ1-2 and V is TRBV12-3 or TRBV12-4, with D possibly being TRBD1 (5 bases). The V and J ends lost 5 bases and 8 bases respectively, with 21 bases between them. CDR3 length equals 15 residues. For the CDR3, the DNA is TGTGCCAGCAGTGGGAGCCCCCGCAGGGAGGAGGGCTACACCTTC. Protein sequence: CASSGSPRREEGYTF.

This clonotype was found once. This rearrangement joins TRBV20-1 to TRBJ1-3; D uncertain. Trimming removed 1 base at V and 5 bases at J, with 12 bases between. Germline values: CDR1 DFQATT, CDR2 SNEGSKA (reference sequence). This CDR3 has 14 residues. The CDR3 nucleotides read TGCAGTGCTAGAGGAGGGTCAGGTAGAAACACCATATATTTT. Amino acids: CSARGGSGRNTIYF.

This clonotype was found a few times. The CDR3: CASGIPGLGYEQYF. In DNA, the CDR3 is TGTGCCAGCGGGATCCCGGGACTAGGCTACGAGCAGTACTTC. The chain carries TRBV7-9 and TRBJ2-7, with 8 bases aligning to TRBD2. Germline values: CDR1 SEHNR, CDR2 FQNEAQ (reference sequence). This CDR3 is 14 amino acids long. J gave up 3 bases and V 8 bases, and 9 bases lay outside the gene matches.

This rearrangement joins TRBV6-6 to TRBJ1-4; no definite D call. Germline V lookup: CDR1 MNHNY, CDR2 SVGAGI (reference sequence). This CDR3 is built from 14 residues. V gave up 4 bases and J gave up 4 bases, with 10 bases separating them. In DNA form, the CDR3 reads TGTGCCAGCAGTTTAAGACGGAGTAATGAAAAACTGTTTTTT. The encoded protein is CASSLRRSNEKLFF.

The count of this clonotype is one. The rearrangement uses TRBV6-2 or TRBV6-3 and TRBJ1-5; no definite D call. The CDR3 loop spans 14 amino acids. The germline V gene encodes CDR1 MNHEY and CDR2 SVGEGT. The germline V and J ends were trimmed by 0 bases and 5 bases, with 8 bases remaining between them. The DNA of the CDR3 is TGTGCCAGCAGTTACTCAAGGAGCGATCAGCCCCAGCATTTT. Translation gives CASSYSRSDQPQHF.

The gene calls are TRBV20-1 and TRBJ1-2; D remains unclear. Deletions cut 3 bases from V and 4 bases from J, with 12 bases between. Germline V gene lookup returns CDR1 DFQATT and CDR2 SNEGSKA (reference sequence). CDR3 size: 13 residues. The CDR3 reads CSARDWLSYGYTF. The CDR3 region has the DNA TGCAGTGCTAGGGATTGGCTAAGCTATGGCTACACCTTC.

This chain links TRBV7-3 with TRBJ2-5; no definite D call. TRBJ2-1 explains the end of the DNA better; the J call may be wrong. The length of the CDR3 is 14 residues. Germline lookup yields CDR1 SGHTA and CDR2 FQGTGA. This CDR3 reads CASSSSEVADEQFF. The CDR3, as DNA: TGTGCCAGCAGCTCGTCAGAGGTGGCTGATGAGCAGTTCTTC.

With regard to this clonotype: A much larger clone differs from this one at a single base, so this may be a read error. CDR3 in amino acids: CSAWKEFQETQYF. DNA for the CDR3: TGCAGTGCTTGGAAGGAGTTCCAGGAGACCCAGTACTTC. The chain recombines TRBV20-1 with TRBJ2-5, with D hard to call. Trimming removed 5 bases from V and 5 bases from J, with 15 bases in between. The V gene's germline CDR1 is DFQATT and CDR2 SNEGSKA (reference sequence). The CDR3 contains 13 residues.

Of note for this clonotype: The junction departs from germline at one end; a sequencing error may be responsible. The chain is built from TRBV5-1 and TRBJ1-2; D not resolved. The length of the CDR3 is 14 residues. The V gene's germline CDR1 is SGHRS and CDR2 YFSETQ. Here the CDR3 DNA reads TGCGCCAGCAACTTGGCAAGCGCAGCGTATGGCTACACCTTC. Translated: CASNLASAAYGYTF. Looking up the rest from reference TRBV5-1 and TRBJ1-2 gives the full variable domain: KAGVTQTPRYLIKTRGQQVTLSCSPISGHRSVSWYQQTPGQGLQFLFEYFSETQRNKGNFPGRFSGRQFSNSRSEMNVSTLELGDSALYLCASNLASAAYGYTFGSGTRLTVV.

In its sample, this clonotype was seen many times. The V call is TRBV5-8, the J call TRBJ1-2; tentatively, D is TRBD1 (5 bases). With 0 bases removed from V and 0 bases from J, the gap between germline ends came to 12 bases. CDR1 and CDR2 (germline): SGHTS, YDEGEE. This CDR3 has 16 residues. The CDR3 region is CASSLDRNRPNYGYTF. The CDR3 region has the DNA TGTGCCAGCAGCTTGGATCGGAACAGGCCTAACTATGGCTACACCTTC.

The V call is TRBV2, the J call TRBJ1-5; D unresolved. Deletions cut 5 bases from V and 0 bases from J, with 23 bases between. This CDR3 contains 19 residues. Germline V CDR1 and CDR2: SNHLY, FYNNEI. The CDR3 spells CASSLIGAQPRFSNQPQHF. The DNA for the CDR3 is TGTGCCAGCAGTTTAATCGGAGCACAACCGAGGTTTAGCAATCAGCCCCAGCATTTT.

A word on this clonotype: The CDR3 ends on some other residue instead of the conserved phenylalanine or tryptophan, so this is likely a read error. The rearrangement joins TRBV5-1 to TRBJ2-7; 9 bases map to TRBD2. The CDR3 is made up of 14 amino acids. V was pared by 2 bases and J by 2 bases, with 2 bases of the junction left unmatched. Per germline, CDR1 SGHRS and CDR2 YFSETQ. In nucleotides, the CDR3 is TGCGCCAGCAGCTTTAGCGGGGGAACCTACGAGCAGTACCTC. It yields the protein CASSFSGGTYEQYL.

The rearrangement uses TRBV7-9 and TRBJ2-1; possibly TRBD2 for D (5 bases). The germline CDR1 and CDR2 sequences are SEHNR and FQNEAQ (reference sequence). The CDR3 spans 14 residues. Deletions cut 5 bases from V and 8 bases from J, with 16 bases between. CDR3 region: CASSPGYGIDEQFF. CDR3 bases: TGTGCCAGCAGCCCGGGGTACGGCATCGATGAGCAGTTCTTC.

This clonotype was found many times. The chain is built from TRBV29-1 and TRBJ1-2; no clear D gene. CDR3 length: 11 residues. Trimming pared 0 bases from V and 7 bases from J, leaving 6 bases between. CDR1 and CDR2 (germline): SQVTM, ANQGSEA. The CDR3 DNA reads TGCAGCGTTGAAGAGGGAGTTGGCTACACCTTC. Protein product: CSVEEGVGYTF.

This clonotype was counted at least ten times. The genes are TRBV25-1 and TRBJ1-6; 7 nucleotides align to TRBD1. The CDR3 has 13 amino acids. Germline V gives CDR1 MGHDK, CDR2 SYGVNS. The J segment lost 7 bases and the V segment lost 6 bases, leaving 3 bases of the junction unmatched. The CDR3 bases are TGTGCCAGCAGGGGACAGTTAAATTCACCCCTCCACTTT. Translation gives CASRGQLNSPLHF. Full variable domain (outside the CDR3, taken from reference TRBV25-1 and TRBJ1-6): EADIYQTPRYLVIGTGKKITLECSQTMGHDKMYWYQQDPGMELHLIHYSYGVNSTEKGDLSSESTVSRIRTEHFPLTLESARPSHTSQYLCASRGQLNSPLHFGNGTRLTVT.

This clonotype was recorded a few times. The chain recombines TRBV2 with TRBJ2-3; possibly TRBD1 for D (6 bases). Germline V gives CDR1 SNHLY, CDR2 FYNNEI. V lost 2 bases and J lost 2, with 11 bases in between. The CDR3 extends over 15 amino acids. The CDR3 DNA follows: TGTGCCAGCAGTGAAACAGGACAGTTCACAGATACGCAGTATTTT. Amino acids: CASSETGQFTDTQYF.

This clonotype was observed a few times. This chain links TRBV29-1 with TRBJ2-1; D is undetermined. The CDR3 is made up of 11 amino acids. Germline loops: CDR1 SQVTM, CDR2 ANQGSEA. Deletions cut 3 bases from V and 9 bases from J, with 9 bases between. The CDR3 DNA is TGCAGCGTTGATATACAGACTGAGCAGTTCTTC. This encodes CSVDIQTEQFF.

The rearrangement uses TRBV7-2 and TRBJ1-1, with D perhaps TRBD1 (5 bases). The CDR3 covers 16 residues. Trimming pared 1 base from V and 3 bases from J, leaving 15 bases between. Germline loops: CDR1 SGHTA, CDR2 FQGNSA. The CDR3 reads CASSLESRGADTEAFF. The CDR3 DNA reads as TGTGCCAGCAGCTTAGAGTCGAGGGGCGCGGACACTGAAGCTTTCTTT.

The chain carries TRBV7-9 and TRBJ2-7; possibly TRBD1 for D (5 bases). The germline V gene encodes CDR1 SEHNR and CDR2 FQNEAQ (reference sequence). V was cut by 5 bases and J by 2 bases, with 13 bases left in between. The CDR3 has 14 amino acids. CDR3 nucleotides: TGTGCCAGCAGCCTGACAGAAAGAACCTACGAGCAGTACTTC. This encodes CASSLTERTYEQYF.

The J gene is TRBJ2-3, the V gene TRBV2, with a weak D call TRBD1 (6 bases). The CDR3 covers 17 residues. V was pared by 1 base and J by 8 bases, with 22 bases between. In germline, CDR1 is SNHLY, CDR2 FYNNEI. In nucleotides, the CDR3 is TGTGCCAGCAGTGAAGTGCCAGGGGCGATGGGAAAAGGTACGCAGTATTTT. Translated: CASSEVPGAMGKGTQYF.

About this clonotype itself: A clone one base away is much larger, so this may be a read error. This chain uses TRBV12-3 or TRBV12-4 with TRBJ1-5, with D perhaps TRBD1 (6 bases). The CDR3 extends over 14 amino acids. CDR3 nucleotides: TGTGCCACCAGTCTGGACAGTACAAATCAGCCCCAGCATTTT. Translating gives CATSLDSTNQPQHF.

To note about this clonotype: A much larger clone differs by one base, so this may be a read error. The chain has TRBV24-1 and TRBJ2-2, with a possible D match to TRBD2 (6 bases). Germline V lookup: CDR1 KGHDR, CDR2 SFDVKD. The CDR3 totals 14 residues. Between the trimmed V and J ends, which lost 8 bases and 9 bases, there was a span of 18 bases. The DNA for the CDR3 is TGTGCCACCACCGGAGGGAGTACGACCAGGGAGCTGTTTTTT. Translation: CATTGGSTTRELFF.

DNA of the CDR3: TGTGCCAGCAGCTTAGAACAGGGCGGCGGCTACGAGCAGTACTTC. Protein sequence: CASSLEQGGGYEQYF. J is TRBJ2-7 and V is TRBV7-2, with a tentative D call TRBD1 (6 bases). The germline V gene has CDR1 SGHTA and CDR2 FQGNSA. V dropped 1 base and J dropped 3 bases, with 13 bases sitting between them. The CDR3 has 15 residues.

CDR3 sequence: CSVYKQETQYF. Here the CDR3 DNA reads TGCAGCGTGTACAAGCAAGAGACCCAGTACTTC. This chain uses TRBV29-1 with TRBJ2-5, with D unclear. The germline V gene encodes CDR1 SQVTM and CDR2 ANQGSEA. V lost 6 bases and J 2 bases, leaving 7 bases between the germline ends. There are 11 residues in the CDR3. The complete variable domain, with remaining parts taken from reference TRBV29-1 and TRBJ2-5, reads SAVISQKPSRDICQRGTSLTIQCQVDSQVTMMFWYRQQPGQSLTLIATANQGSEATYESGFVIDKFPISRPNLTFSTLTVSNMSPEDSSIYLCSVYKQETQYFGPGTRLLVL.

The V call is TRBV6-5, the J call TRBJ1-4; 7 bases are shared with TRBD1. Trimming removed 5 bases from V and 3 bases from J; junction bases left unmatched: 3. CDR3 length equals 14 residues. CDR1 is MNHEY and CDR2 is SVGAGI in the germline V gene. The CDR3 is CASSPRGPNEKLFF. CDR3 in DNA: TGTGCCAGCAGTCCGAGGGGGCCTAATGAAAAACTGTTTTTT.

As for this clonotype: A much larger clone differs from this one at a single base, so this may be a read error. The genes are TRBV9 and TRBJ1-1, with D possibly matching TRBD1 (5 bases). Per germline, CDR1 SGDLS and CDR2 YYNGEE. V was clipped by 0 bases and J by 3 bases, with 18 bases between them. This CDR3 has 17 residues. The CDR3 spells CASSVAGGNVGHTEAFF. DNA for the CDR3: TGTGCCAGCAGCGTAGCCGGGGGAAACGTCGGGCACACTGAAGCTTTCTTT.

The genes are TRBV7-9 and TRBJ2-5; the match to TRBD2 covers 11 bases. Germline CDR1 reads SEHNR; CDR2 reads FQNEAQ (reference sequence). V lost 6 bases and J lost 6; bases outside the gene matches: 9. This CDR3 region has 15 residues. CDR3 in amino acids: CASSLIAGGLKTQYF. The CDR3 bases are TGTGCCAGCAGTTTGATAGCGGGGGGGCTGAAGACCCAGTACTTC.

V and J are TRBV7-2 and TRBJ2-7; perhaps D is TRBD1 or TRBD2 (5 bases each). The ends were cut back, 4 bases at V and 3 bases at J, with 16 bases in the middle. The CDR3 is made up of 15 amino acids. From germline, CDR1 is SGHTA and CDR2 FQGNSA. The DNA of the CDR3 is TGTGCCAGCAGCTCCACCCCGGGGCTGCGCTACGAGCAGTACTTC. Encoded protein: CASSSTPGLRYEQYF.

This rearrangement joins TRBV14 to TRBJ2-5; 10 bases agree with TRBD2. The CDR3 sequence is 18 residues long. Per the germline V gene, CDR1 is SGHDN and CDR2 is FVKESK. Unmatched junction bases numbered 11, after V lost 3 bases and J lost 1 base. The CDR3 protein is CASSQREVAGGRQETQYF. For the CDR3, the DNA is TGTGCCAGCAGCCAGAGGGAAGTAGCGGGGGGCCGCCAAGAGACCCAGTACTTC.

As regards this clonotype: Just one base apart from a much larger clone, this may be a read error. The genes are TRBV15 and TRBJ2-2; 7 nucleotides agree with TRBD1. Germline V lookup: CDR1 LNHNV, CDR2 YYDKDF (reference sequence). The CDR3 extends over 17 amino acids. As DNA, the CDR3 is TGTGCCACCAGCAGAGATCGGTCCGGGACAGTCGCCGGGGAGCCGTTTTTT. This encodes CATSRDRSGTVAGEPFF. Complete variable domain (other parts from reference TRBV15 and TRBJ2-2): DAMVIQNPRYQVTQFGKPVTLSCSQTLNHNVMYWYQQKSSQAPKLLFHYYDKDFNNEADTPDNFQSRRPNTSFCFLDIRSPGLGDTAMYLCATSRDRSGTVAGEPFFGEGSRLTVL.